Shown below are 27 T cell receptor beta chains from a single sample sequenced in a study of T cell changes during pregnancy in multiple sclerosis. Sequenced by immunoSEQ multiplex PCR; TCRdb stores in-frame clones only, minus some. In the table there are over 60,000 clones, about 88% of which are singletons. Sequencing was performed on peripheral blood, taken in the first trimester of pregnancy. The receptors originated from a female donor with multiple sclerosis, enrolled in a pregnancy study.

This clone was observed a few times. The CDR3 DNA is TGCGCCAGCAGCTTGGTAGGGACTAGCGGGGGGTCAGCCTACAATGAGCAGTTCTTC. Translation gives CASSLVGTSGGSAYNEQFF. This sequence joins TRBV5-1 and TRBJ2-1, with 15 bases identical to TRBD2. Trimming at V came to 0 bases and at J to 2 bases, leaving 6 bases not matched to a gene. Germline CDR1 SGHRS, CDR2 YFSETQ. This CDR3 region has 19 residues.

The chain links TRBV19 to TRBJ2-2; a weak D match, TRBD2 (5 bases). Germline CDR1 reads LNHDA; CDR2 reads SQIVND (reference sequence). This CDR3 spans 17 amino acids. V shed 5 bases and J shed 0 bases, with 16 bases lying between them. The chain's CDR3 is CASSDPRGLTNTGELFF. The CDR3 DNA reads as TGTGCCAGTAGTGATCCACGCGGACTTACGAACACCGGGGAGCTGTTTTTT.

This clone was counted a single time. The chain joins TRBV7-2 to TRBJ2-1; D is perhaps TRBD1 (7 bases). Germline V CDR1 and CDR2: SGHTA, FQGNSA. Trimming removed 5 bases from V and 3 bases from J, with 11 bases in between. This CDR3 is 14 amino acids long. In DNA, the CDR3 is TGTGCCAGCAGCCGACAGGGACTCTACAATGAGCAGTTCTTC. Residues: CASSRQGLYNEQFF.

The V gene is TRBV7-2, the J gene TRBJ1-1; 7 nucleotides line up with TRBD1. The CDR3 extends over 13 amino acids. Per the germline V gene, CDR1 is SGHTA and CDR2 is FQGNSA. V shed 1 base, J shed 6 bases, and the junction held 2 bases outside the gene matches. Here the CDR3 DNA reads TGTGCCAGCAGCTTAGGAGGGGGCCCTGAAGCTTTCTTT. This sequence encodes CASSLGGGPEAFF. Looking up the rest from reference TRBV7-2 and TRBJ1-1 gives the full variable domain: GAGVSQSPSNKVTEKGKDVELRCDPISGHTALYWYRQSLGQGLEFLIYFQGNSAPDKSGLPSDRFSAERTGGSVSTLTIQRTQQEDSAVYLCASSLGGGPEAFFGQGTRLTVV.

This chain uses TRBV2 with TRBJ1-4; 8 nucleotides line up with TRBD1. This CDR3 region has 14 residues. J was trimmed by 5 bases and V by 6 bases; bases with no gene match: 5. Germline V lookup: CDR1 SNHLY, CDR2 FYNNEI. Written as DNA, the CDR3 is TGTGCCAGCAGCCGACAGGGGATGAATGAAAAACTGTTTTTT. This gives the protein CASSRQGMNEKLFF.

The DNA of the CDR3 is TGTGCCAGCAGCTCCGGACTAGCGTCGAACACCGGGGAGCTGTTTTTT. Its translation is CASSSGLASNTGELFF. This chain uses TRBV9 with TRBJ2-2; 9 bases fit TRBD2. CDR3 length: 16 amino acids. Germline CDR1 and CDR2: SGDLS and YYNGEE. The ends lost 4 bases at V and 0 bases at J; junction bases unmatched: 4.

V and J are TRBV25-1 and TRBJ1-4; D ambiguous. Germline V gene data show CDR1 as MGHDK and CDR2 as SYGVNS. V was clipped by 4 bases and J by 6 bases, with 12 bases between them. This CDR3 contains 14 residues. The CDR3 DNA reads as TGTGCCAGCAGTGTAAACACCCTGGATGAAAAACTGTTTTTT. Its translation: CASSVNTLDEKLFF.

The rearrangement links TRBV10-1 to TRBJ1-4; 8 nucleotides agree with TRBD1. J lost 5 bases, V lost 6 bases, and 8 bases had no gene match. Germline CDR1 reads WNHNN; CDR2 reads SYGVQD (reference sequence). The CDR3 totals 15 residues. CDR3: CASRQGQDVNEKLFF. The DNA of the CDR3 is TGCGCCAGCAGGCAGGGACAGGACGTAAATGAAAAACTGTTTTTT.

The chain employs TRBV27 and TRBJ2-2, with 10 positions matching TRBD1. Trimming took 1 base from V and 4 from J; bases not matched to a gene: 6. Germline V gene lookup returns CDR1 MNHEY and CDR2 SMNVEV (reference sequence). The CDR3 covers 17 residues. CDR3 DNA: TGTGCCAGCAGTTTATTAGCGGGACAGGGGATCACCGGGGAGCTGTTTTTT. Translated: CASSLLAGQGITGELFF.

This chain joins TRBV6-1 and TRBJ2-7, with 13 bases matching TRBD2. The V segment lost 3 bases and the J segment 2 bases; nucleotides outside the gene matches: 7. The CDR3 contains 17 residues. Germline-derived CDR1 and CDR2 are MNHNS and SASEGT. In DNA, the CDR3 is TGTGCCAGCAGTGAGGGACTAGCGGGACTACTACCCTACGAGCAGTACTTC. Amino acid sequence: CASSEGLAGLLPYEQYF.

This sequence joins TRBV14 and TRBJ1-3; D is unresolved. Germline assignment: CDR1 SGHDN and CDR2 FVKESK. Trimming removed 4 bases at V and 0 bases at J, with 7 bases between. This CDR3 is built from 14 residues. The CDR3 reads CASSPRGSGNTIYF. The CDR3 nucleotides read TGTGCCAGCAGCCCGCGGGGCTCTGGAAACACCATATATTTT. Looking up the rest from reference TRBV14 and TRBJ1-3 gives the full variable domain: EAGVTQFPSHSVIEKGQTVTLRCDPISGHDNLYWYRRVMGKEIKFLLHFVKESKQDESGMPNNRFLAERTGGTYSTLKVQPAELEDSGVYFCASSPRGSGNTIYFGEGSWLTVV.

This rearrangement joins TRBV9 to TRBJ2-5; 8 nucleotides line up with TRBD2. J lost 5 bases, V lost 4 bases, and 10 bases had no gene match. The CDR3 has 15 amino acids. Germline assignment: CDR1 SGDLS and CDR2 YYNGEE. The CDR3 loop is CASSPFGGEGETQYF. The CDR3 DNA follows: TGTGCCAGCAGCCCATTCGGGGGGGAGGGGGAGACCCAGTACTTC.

This clone was found a few times. The V and J genes are TRBV19 and TRBJ1-5, with D perhaps TRBD1 (5 bases). Between the trimmed V and J ends, which lost 5 bases and 0 bases, there was a span of 11 bases. Looked up from germline, CDR1 is LNHDA and CDR2 is SQIVND (reference sequence). The CDR3 has 15 residues. The DNA of the CDR3 is TGTGCCAGTAGTGCCCGACAGAATAGCAATCAGCCCCAGCATTTT. Its protein product is CASSARQNSNQPQHF.

The rearrangement uses TRBV7-9 and TRBJ1-4; D not resolved. V gave up 4 bases and J gave up 0 bases, with 9 bases separating them. Looked up from germline, CDR1 is SEHNR and CDR2 is FQNEAQ (reference sequence). This CDR3 has 15 amino acids. CDR3 coding DNA: TGTGCCAGCAGCTCCCAAAAGCCAACTAATGAAAAACTGTTTTTT. Amino acids: CASSSQKPTNEKLFF.

The chain combines TRBV5-4 with TRBJ2-7, with D maybe TRBD2 (6 bases). The CDR3 is 14 amino acids. In germline, CDR1 is SGHNT, CDR2 YYREEE (reference sequence). Between the trimmed V and J ends, which lost 4 bases and 2 bases, there was a span of 13 bases. DNA of the CDR3: TGTGCCAGCAGCATCCGAGGGACTCCCTACGAGCAGTACTTC. This sequence encodes CASSIRGTPYEQYF.

The CDR3 DNA follows: TGTGCCAGTACCGCCCGGGACACACTAGTAACAGTCCTGACTTTC. Translating it yields CASTARDTLVTVLTF. The chain has TRBV19 and TRBJ2-6; a possible D gene is TRBD1 (6 bases). The CDR3 has 15 amino acids. The germline V gene has CDR1 LNHDA and CDR2 SQIVND (reference sequence). V dropped 7 bases and J dropped 13 bases, with 23 bases sitting between them.

The chain carries TRBV6-6 and TRBJ2-1; 8 bases match TRBD2. With 6 bases clipped from V and 4 bases from J, the junction kept 8 bases outside the gene matches. The CDR3 runs to 15 residues. The V gene's germline CDR1 is MNHNY and CDR2 SVGAGI (reference sequence). The CDR3 nucleotides read TGTGCCAGCAGGCGACTTAGCGGGGAATACAATGAGCAGTTCTTC. The encoded protein is CASRRLSGEYNEQFF.

The chain couples TRBV5-1 to TRBJ2-7, with TRBD2 matching 7 bases. Trimming took 4 bases from V and 3 from J; bases not matched to a gene: 7. Germline V gives CDR1 SGHRS, CDR2 YFSETQ. The CDR3 is 14 residues long. The CDR3 DNA sequence: TGCGCCAGCAGCCCCGTGGGGGGGGGCTACGAGCAGTACTTC. This sequence encodes CASSPVGGGYEQYF.

This chain joins TRBV18 and TRBJ2-7, with D perhaps matching TRBD1 (5 bases). CDR1 is KGHSH and CDR2 is LQKENI in the germline V gene. CDR3 length equals 14 residues. Trimming stripped 6 bases from V and 6 bases from J, with 18 bases between. CDR3 DNA sequence: TGTGCCAGCTCGACGACAGCTAAGGCTCGCGAGCAGTACTTC. Protein: CASSTTAKAREQYF. The full variable domain, rest sourced from reference TRBV18 and TRBJ2-7, is NAGVMQNPRHLVRRRGQEARLRCSPMKGHSHVYWYRQLPEEGLKFMVYLQKENIIDESGMPKERFSAEFPKEGPSILRIQQVVRGDSAAYFCASSTTAKAREQYFGPGTRLTVT.

V and J are TRBV5-1 and TRBJ2-3, with TRBD2 matching over 9 bases. Trimming at V came to 5 bases and at J to 0 bases, leaving 1 base not matched to a gene. The CDR3 extends over 14 amino acids. CDR1 SGHRS and CDR2 YFSETQ come from the germline V gene. The CDR3 is CASRAGGSTDTQYF. CDR3 in DNA: TGCGCCAGCAGAGCGGGGGGTAGCACAGATACGCAGTATTTT.

This chain uses TRBV5-1 with TRBJ2-1, with D unclear. The CDR3 loop spans 16 amino acids. V lost 0 bases and J lost 4, with 14 bases in between. Germline-derived CDR1 and CDR2 are SGHRS and YFSETQ. The CDR3 DNA is TGCGCCAGCAGCTTGGGAGACTCTCGATGGTACAATGAGCAGTTCTTC. Translating gives CASSLGDSRWYNEQFF.

The V call is TRBV5-1, the J call TRBJ2-7; tentative D call: TRBD2 (5 bases). Germline V gives CDR1 SGHRS, CDR2 YFSETQ. V lost 1 base and J 2 bases, leaving 13 bases between the germline ends. The CDR3 contains 15 residues. The CDR3 protein is CASSLSGGGPYEQYF. The CDR3 coding sequence is TGCGCCAGCAGCTTGTCCGGCGGAGGCCCCTACGAGCAGTACTTC.

The rearrangement links TRBV19 to TRBJ2-2, with 8 bases fitting TRBD2. V shed 3 bases, J shed 4 bases, and the junction held 4 bases outside the gene matches. This CDR3 spans 15 amino acids. The germline V gene has CDR1 LNHDA and CDR2 SQIVND (reference sequence). In DNA, the CDR3 is TGTGCCAGTAGTATTAAGCGGGGGACCACCGGGGAGCTGTTTTTT. Translated, it gives CASSIKRGTTGELFF.

The J gene is TRBJ1-1, the V gene TRBV7-8; TRBD1 matches at 7 bases. Germline V lookup: CDR1 SGHVS, CDR2 FQNEAQ. This CDR3 is built from 11 residues. V lost 5 bases, J lost 7 bases, and 1 base stayed unmatched. The CDR3 bases are TGTGCCAGCAGCCGGGACAGTGAAGCTTTCTTT. This gives the protein CASSRDSEAFF.

V gene TRBV5-1 combines with J gene TRBJ1-3; D might be TRBD1 (5 bases). The CDR3 is made up of 15 amino acids. Per the germline V gene, CDR1 is SGHRS and CDR2 is YFSETQ. V lost 4 bases and J 4 bases, leaving 15 bases between the germline ends. The CDR3 sequence is CASSEGLFSGNTIYF. In nucleotides, the CDR3 is TGCGCCAGCAGCGAGGGACTGTTCTCCGGAAACACCATATATTTT.

This chain uses TRBV2 with TRBJ2-1; 9 positions agree with TRBD1. The junction had 8 bases not matched to a gene; V was cut back by 7 bases and J by 4 bases. CDR1 and CDR2 from the germline V gene are SNHLY and FYNNEI. This CDR3 region has 15 residues. CDR3 sequence (DNA): TGTGCCAGCACCGCGGGGGACAGGGTATACAATGAGCAGTTCTTC. As protein: CASTAGDRVYNEQFF. Full variable domain (remainder filled in from reference TRBV2 and TRBJ2-1): EPEVTQTPSHQVTQMGQEVILRCVPISNHLYFYWYRQILGQKVEFLVSFYNNEISEKSEIFDDQFSVERPDGSNFTLKIRSTKLEDSAMYFCASTAGDRVYNEQFFGPGTRLTVL.

The rearrangement joins TRBV13 to TRBJ2-5, with 15 bases lining up with TRBD2. The J segment lost 4 bases and the V segment lost 5 bases, leaving 5 bases of the junction unmatched. Germline V gene sequence: CDR1 PRHDT, CDR2 FYEKMQ (reference sequence). CDR3 size: 16 residues. CDR3 loop: CASSPRTSGGGETQYF. DNA for the CDR3: TGTGCCAGCAGCCCTCGGACTAGCGGGGGGGGAGAGACCCAGTACTTC.